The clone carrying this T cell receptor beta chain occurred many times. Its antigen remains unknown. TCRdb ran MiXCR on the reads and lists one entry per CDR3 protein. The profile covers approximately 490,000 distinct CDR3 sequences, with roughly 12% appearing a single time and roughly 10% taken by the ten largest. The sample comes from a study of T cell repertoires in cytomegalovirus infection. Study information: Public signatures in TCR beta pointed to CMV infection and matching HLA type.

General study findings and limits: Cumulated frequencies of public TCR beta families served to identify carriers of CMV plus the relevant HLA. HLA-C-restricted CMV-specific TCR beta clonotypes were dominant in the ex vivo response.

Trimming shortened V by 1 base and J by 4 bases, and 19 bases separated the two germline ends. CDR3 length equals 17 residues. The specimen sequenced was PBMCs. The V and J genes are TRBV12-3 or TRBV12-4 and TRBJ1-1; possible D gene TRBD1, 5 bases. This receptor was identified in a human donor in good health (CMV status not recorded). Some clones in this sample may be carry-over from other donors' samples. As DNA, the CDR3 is TGTGCCAGCAGTTTAGGGGGGACTTTTAAGGTGGGCACTGAAGCTTTCTTT. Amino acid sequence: CASSLGGTFKVGTEAFF.